Only one count was recorded for the clone carrying this T cell receptor (beta chain). Its antigen is not identified. Gene names and germline match the mouse. The observed sequence ends 1 residue before the CDR3 terminus, with the missing tail filled in from the germline J gene. CDR1 is KGHTA and CDR2 is FQNQQP in the germline V gene. This CDR3 has 14 amino acids. The method was immunoSEQ multiplex PCR; TCRdb's version includes in-frame clones alone and lacks a portion of them. The sample lists some 6,000 clones, 45% to 55% occurring once. This record comes from a study of tissue T cells after allogeneic stem cell transplantation. Points from the study as a whole: TCR repertoires tracked anatomic similarity, regardless of disease or transplant status.

The time point denotes: mouse harvest day 7 after allogeneic transplant. Mouse grafts combined 10^7 T-cell-depleted bone marrow cells with 10^6 splenic CD5+ T cells. Mice had MHC-mismatched B6 into BALB/c GVHD, sampled day 7 or 14. V is TRBV23 and J is TRBJ2-5; TRBD1 is the table's D call and was not checked against the DNA. The TCR originated in a female BALB/c mouse given C57BL/6 T cells with graft-versus-host disease after an allogeneic hematopoietic cell transplant. The sequencing input was gut tissue. The CDR3 loop is CSSSQRDIQDTQYF. The CDR3 bases that were read are TGCTCCAGCAGTCAAAGGGACATCCAAGACACCCAGTAC.